This T cell receptor beta chain stems from a study of blood T cell dynamics during melanoma immunotherapy. Turning to the study itself: Standard first-line treatment here was pembrolizumab or nivolumab plus ipilimumab in metastatic melanoma. Study-level points and caveats: At W3, later disease-control patients showed bifurcated PBMC repertoire changes, unlike progressors.

As for this clone: The target antigen is unknown.

This sample's time point: pre-treatment baseline. Patients with prior systemic cancer treatment, concomitant immunosuppressants, or other active malignancies were excluded. Germline assignment: CDR1 SNHLY and CDR2 FYNNEI. V lost 6 bases to trimming and J lost 3 bases, with 12 bases between them. This CDR3 is 14 amino acids long. Every bulk PBMC sample received the same 350 ng of DNA. Sequencing was performed with immunoSEQ multiplex PCR; in TCRdb, only in-frame clones are kept and a portion is missing. The table shows 9,700 or so clones, with approximately 90% occurring only once. The source is a human donor with melanoma. The specimen was blood, collected from a patient treated with checkpoint blockade. The chain is built from TRBV2 and TRBJ1-5; D call uncertain. The CDR3 sequence: CASRAGAYNQPQHF. CDR3 coding DNA: TGTGCCAGCAGAGCGGGCGCGTACAATCAGCCCCAGCATTTT.